This T cell receptor (beta chain) was identified in a study of blood T cell repertoires in COVID-19. The protocol was immunoSEQ multiplex PCR, while the TCRdb copy is restricted to in-frame clones and leaves out a portion. The profile covers approximately 300,000 clones, with approximately 81% appearing a single time and 1.5% to 2% taken by the ten largest. The sample taken for sequencing was PBMCs or T cells enriched from blood (not recorded which). The clonotype comes from a woman aged 25 to 39 who had been exposed to COVID-19.

CDR3 bases: TGCGCCAGCAGCCAAGTTTTCGGGACAGGGACTTTCTACGAGCAGTACTTC. Translation gives CASSQVFGTGTFYEQYF. The chain couples TRBV4-3 to TRBJ2-7, with 9 positions matching TRBD1. The CDR3 is 17 residues long. Germline values: CDR1 LGHNA, CDR2 YSLEER. J gave up 3 bases and V 1 base, and 10 bases lay outside the gene matches.